Listed below are T cell receptor beta chains from one sample, sequenced in a study of cytotoxic CD8 clonotypes in ibrutinib-treated CLL. Clones were read by immunoSEQ multiplex PCR, and TCRdb kept only the in-frame ones, dropping some. The sample has roughly 160,000 clones, less than 85% seen once. The input for sequencing was PBMCs, taken after 24 months of ibrutinib treatment. The receptor source for this set is a human donor with chronic lymphocytic leukemia. Each CDR3 is given with its conserved first and last residue. The order of the fields is CDR3 length, clone size, D gene, J gene, V gene, CDR3 DNA, CDR3 protein. The D gene is left open where the match is weak. The size of a clone is reported for some rows only, either as once, few or many, or as a class for expanded clones.

cdr3_length: 15
clone_size: NA
d_call: TRBD1
j_call: TRBJ1-1
v_call: TRBV23-1
cdr3_nt: TGCGCCAGCAGTCAACAGGACAGGGGGGGCACTGAAGCTTTCTTT
cdr3_aa: CASSQQDRGGTEAFF

cdr3_length: 17
clone_size: NA
d_call: NA
j_call: TRBJ1-3
v_call: TRBV4-1
cdr3_nt: TGCGCCAGCAGCCAAGATATGGGGGCTAGCTCTGGAAACACCATATATTTT
cdr3_aa: CASSQDMGASSGNTIYF

cdr3_length: 15
clone_size: few
d_call: TRBD2
j_call: TRBJ2-4
v_call: TRBV28
cdr3_nt: TGTGCCAGCAGTTTTAGCGGGAAGTCCAAAAACATTCAGTACTTC
cdr3_aa: CASSFSGKSKNIQYF

cdr3_length: 13
clone_size: NA
d_call: TRBD1
j_call: TRBJ1-5
v_call: TRBV19
cdr3_nt: TGTGCCAGTAGCCGACAGGGAAATCAGCCCCAGCATTTT
cdr3_aa: CASSRQGNQPQHF

cdr3_length: 15
clone_size: NA
d_call: NA
j_call: TRBJ1-5
v_call: TRBV6-5
cdr3_nt: TGTGCCAGCAGCCGCGACGGGAATAGCAATCAGCCCCAGCATTTT
cdr3_aa: CASSRDGNSNQPQHF

cdr3_length: 15
clone_size: few
d_call: NA
j_call: TRBJ1-1
v_call: TRBV28
cdr3_nt: TGTGCCAGCAGTTTACCCCTTTCATGGAACACTGAAGCTTTCTTT
cdr3_aa: CASSLPLSWNTEAFF

cdr3_length: 16
clone_size: NA
d_call: TRBD1
j_call: TRBJ1-2
v_call: TRBV11-2
cdr3_nt: TGTGCCAGCAGCTCCCTCGGGACAGGGGGCGAGGAGGGCTACACCTTC
cdr3_aa: CASSSLGTGGEEGYTF

cdr3_length: 15
clone_size: NA
d_call: NA
j_call: TRBJ2-5
v_call: TRBV7-9
cdr3_nt: TGTGCCAGCAGCTTGGGACCCTACTTGATGGAGACCCAGTACTTC
cdr3_aa: CASSLGPYLMETQYF

cdr3_length: 14
clone_size: NA
d_call: NA
j_call: TRBJ2-7
v_call: TRBV5-6
cdr3_nt: TGTGCCAGCAGCCCTGGGGGGAGCTCCTACGGGCAGTACTTC
cdr3_aa: CASSPGGSSYGQYF

cdr3_length: 14
clone_size: NA
d_call: NA
j_call: TRBJ2-3
v_call: TRBV27
cdr3_nt: TGTGCCAGCGGGTCGGTCGGCAGGGCGGATACGCAGTATTTT
cdr3_aa: CASGSVGRADTQYF

cdr3_length: 15
clone_size: NA
d_call: NA
j_call: TRBJ1-2
v_call: TRBV19
cdr3_nt: TGTGCCAGTAGTAGGGGGGGCAGGGAATCCGGCGGCTACACCTTC
cdr3_aa: CASSRGGRESGGYTF

cdr3_length: 14
clone_size: NA
d_call: NA
j_call: TRBJ2-5
v_call: TRBV5-1
cdr3_nt: TGCGCCAGCAGCGGGTCAGGGGGGTCGGAGACCCAGTACTTC
cdr3_aa: CASSGSGGSETQYF

cdr3_length: 14
clone_size: NA
d_call: TRBD2
j_call: TRBJ2-7
v_call: TRBV28
cdr3_nt: TGTGCCAGCAGTGTGACTAGCGGGAGTGGCGAGCAGTACTTC
cdr3_aa: CASSVTSGSGEQYF

cdr3_length: 13
clone_size: NA
d_call: NA
j_call: TRBJ2-2
v_call: TRBV5-1
cdr3_nt: TGCGCCAGCAGGGATAGAGCTACCGGGGAGCTGTTTTTT
cdr3_aa: CASRDRATGELFF

cdr3_length: 17
clone_size: NA
d_call: NA
j_call: TRBJ1-5
v_call: TRBV7-2
cdr3_nt: TGTGCCAGCAGCCTAAACTTACAGAGCCCAAATAGTAGGCCCCAGCATTTT
cdr3_aa: CASSLNLQSPNSRPQHF

cdr3_length: 13
clone_size: NA
d_call: NA
j_call: TRBJ2-7
v_call: TRBV5-6
cdr3_nt: TGTGCCAGCAGCGACATTAGGGGAAACGAGCAGTACTTC
cdr3_aa: CASSDIRGNEQYF

cdr3_length: 17
clone_size: NA
d_call: NA
j_call: TRBJ2-7
v_call: TRBV21-1
cdr3_nt: TGTGCCAGCAGCAAAACGGTGGCATTCGAACTCTCCTACGAGCAGTACTTC
cdr3_aa: CASSKTVAFELSYEQYF

cdr3_length: 15
clone_size: NA
d_call: TRBD1
j_call: TRBJ2-1
v_call: TRBV19
cdr3_nt: TGTGCCAGTAGACGTTCCGGGACAGGGTACAATGAGCAGTTCTTC
cdr3_aa: CASRRSGTGYNEQFF

cdr3_length: 13
clone_size: NA
d_call: NA
j_call: TRBJ1-2
v_call: TRBV6-5
cdr3_nt: TGTGCCAGCAGTTATGGTCCAGGGAATGGCTACACCTTC
cdr3_aa: CASSYGPGNGYTF

cdr3_length: 17
clone_size: NA
d_call: NA
j_call: TRBJ2-5
v_call: TRBV19
cdr3_nt: TGTGCCAGTAGTATAGATTCGGGAGAGACGGGTGCAGAGACCCAGTACTTC
cdr3_aa: CASSIDSGETGAETQYF

cdr3_length: 12
clone_size: NA
d_call: NA
j_call: TRBJ1-1
v_call: TRBV19
cdr3_nt: TGTGCCAGTAATAGAGGGGGGCCTGAAGCTTTCTTT
cdr3_aa: CASNRGGPEAFF

cdr3_length: 14
clone_size: NA
d_call: NA
j_call: TRBJ1-1
v_call: TRBV19
cdr3_nt: TGTGCCAGTAGTATTGGGGCGCCGAACACTGAAGCTTTCTTT
cdr3_aa: CASSIGAPNTEAFF

cdr3_length: 15
clone_size: NA
d_call: TRBD1
j_call: TRBJ2-3
v_call: TRBV4-1
cdr3_nt: TGCGCCAGCAGCCAAGTCGGGACAGGCACAGATACGCAGTATTTT
cdr3_aa: CASSQVGTGTDTQYF

cdr3_length: 14
clone_size: NA
d_call: NA
j_call: TRBJ2-7
v_call: TRBV19
cdr3_nt: TGTGCCAGTAGTATAGATGGCAACTCCTACGAGCAGTACTTC
cdr3_aa: CASSIDGNSYEQYF

cdr3_length: 14
clone_size: NA
d_call: NA
j_call: TRBJ2-1
v_call: TRBV6-5
cdr3_nt: TGTGCCAGCAGTTCTGGCCTCCGGGTCAATGAGCAGTTCTTC
cdr3_aa: CASSSGLRVNEQFF

cdr3_length: 13
clone_size: NA
d_call: NA
j_call: TRBJ2-5
v_call: TRBV5-1
cdr3_nt: TGCGCCAGCAGCCGGATTGACGAAGAGACCCAGTACTTC
cdr3_aa: CASSRIDEETQYF